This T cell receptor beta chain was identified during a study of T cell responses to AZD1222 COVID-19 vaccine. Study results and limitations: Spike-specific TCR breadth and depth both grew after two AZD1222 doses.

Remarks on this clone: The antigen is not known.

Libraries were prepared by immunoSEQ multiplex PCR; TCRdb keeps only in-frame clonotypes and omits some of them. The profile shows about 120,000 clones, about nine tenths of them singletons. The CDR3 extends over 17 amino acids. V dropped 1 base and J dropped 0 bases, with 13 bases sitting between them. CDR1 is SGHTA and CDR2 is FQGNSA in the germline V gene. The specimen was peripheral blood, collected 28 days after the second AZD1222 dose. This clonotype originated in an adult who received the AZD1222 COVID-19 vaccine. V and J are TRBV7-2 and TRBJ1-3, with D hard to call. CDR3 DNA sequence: TGTGCCAGCAGCTTAGATAGTATCATGGGCTCTGGAAACACCATATATTTT. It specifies CASSLDSIMGSGNTIYF.